This T cell receptor (beta chain) was recorded in a study of T cells in Graves' hyperthyroidism and ophthalmopathy. Overall study context: At initial diagnosis, before any treatment had begun, peripheral blood was obtained. Whole-study results and caveats: Blood also carried most thyroid clonotypes expanded above 0.001.

Looked up from germline, CDR1 is MNHNS and CDR2 is SASEGT. Germline trimming cut 8 bases from V and 3 bases from J; bases unmatched to any gene: 10. The CDR3 runs 15 residues. Amplification of TCR beta CDR3 regions used RNA as the template. RT-PCR in the first round (using the HTBI primer set) targeted the TCR CDR3. Each CDR3 protein is one row after TCRdb ran MiXCR on the multiplex PCR reads. The repertoire includes around 600,000 distinct CDR3 sequences, roughly 15% of them detected once, and about an eighth sits in the top ten. Subjects with ophthalmopathy showed a Clinical Activity Score no lower than 3, a NOSPECS grade no lower than 4, and a duration shorter than 3 months. Fresh peripheral blood, around 9.5 ml, yielded the PBMCs. In this sample, this clonotype turned up many times. The target antigen is unknown.

The rearrangement joins TRBV6-1 to TRBJ2-1; 7 positions match TRBD2. The TCR sequence derives from a woman aged 50 to 60 with Graves' ophthalmopathy. The sequencing input was blood. The CDR3 nucleotides read TGTGCCAGCCGCCCTAGGATAGCGGGCTACAATGAGCAGTTCTTC. Its translation: CASRPRIAGYNEQFF.